This T cell receptor beta chain was sequenced during a study of cytomegalovirus exposure and HLA in healthy donors (dated by TCRdb to 2016 to 2017). With respect to the entire study: A later analysis indicated that the 130 or so validation repertoires were generated on the platform also employed for the 650 to 850 repertoires of the first cohort. Along with the approximately 650-subject first cohort, a separate validation cohort of over 90 different subjects was used. The study was designed to test whether signatures of past pathogen exposure could be identified by cataloging public T cell receptors. The study combined high-throughput TCR immunosequencing, statistical association of individual TCRs with disease status, and machine learning to predict cytomegalovirus infection status. Paper-wide results and their limitations: A later analysis lacked HLA typing for the validation cohort, so it scored co-occurrence in that cohort across all 110 or so repertoires. The classifier was reported to diagnose cytomegalovirus status with high specificity and sensitivity in both the original and validation cohorts. In the study, approximately 160 TCR beta chains were listed as associated with cytomegalovirus. According to the authors, the approach could potentially be generalized to other disease states and immunological phenotypes. Three of the identified cytomegalovirus-associated TCR beta chains were confirmed in vitro to be specific for cytomegalovirus antigens. Most TCR sequences were observed very rarely across donors, whereas some public TCRs were present in many individuals. A later analysis found that TCRs clustered in the first cohort also tended to co-occur in the roughly 110 validation repertoires, with 94% of cluster scores above 0.

Libraries were constructed by the immunoSEQ multiplex PCR assay. Turning to the authors' computational methods: A statistical classification framework was developed to diagnose cytomegalovirus status using the catalog of TCR beta chain sequences. Imported from immuneACCESS, the table was reduced by TCRdb to in-frame sequences with V and J called. These copies leave out some clones; in studies compared against another copy, an unresolved V gene accounts for under half, and the cause of the remainder is not known. The DNA was the basis for D and trimming; V, J and clone size are from that table. For this sample there are fewer than 400,000 clones; about nine tenths appear just once. Over 0.8% of the sample is taken by the ten largest. The CDR3, from cysteine to phenylalanine, totals 15 residues. The CDR3 DNA has 45 bases and is translated from base 1. Relative to germline, V is 6 bases shorter and J is 3 bases shorter, with 15 bases between their ends. Based on the germline V gene, the CDR1 and CDR2 sequences are MGHDK and SYGVNS.

The donors belonged to the validation cohort of approximately 130 subjects, which was separate from the roughly 700-subject first cohort. A word on this clone: What antigen it recognizes has not been identified. No quality values exist for individual bases; no much larger clone is one base distant.

The chain uses TRBV25-1 and TRBJ1-5; the D gene is perhaps TRBD1, from 6 matching bases. Sequences were obtained from PBMCs. The sequence was obtained from a woman younger than 30 in good health and CMV-seronegative. In nucleotide form, the sequence is TGTGCCAGCAGCCCACTAGGGGGTCCCAATCAGCCCCAGCATTTT. It encodes CASSPLGGPNQPQHF.